Below are 25 T cell receptor beta chains sequenced from a single sample in a study of T cell responses to AZD1222 COVID-19 vaccine. Produced via immunoSEQ multiplex PCR; TCRdb's table is partial and in-frame only. In the table there are roughly 65,000 clones, around nine tenths of which are singletons. The sample here was peripheral blood, taken on day 0 of AZD1222 vaccination. The receptors originated from an adult in good health.

The CDR3 is CSGRSSGTDTQYF. In DNA, the CDR3 is TGCAGCGGGAGGTCTAGCGGAACAGATACGCAGTATTTT. The V call is TRBV29-1, the J call TRBJ2-3, with TRBD2 matching 7 bases. V shed 7 bases and J 3 bases; nucleotides not matched to a gene: 7. This CDR3 is 13 amino acids long. CDR1 and CDR2 (germline): SQVTM, ANQGSEA.

The chain is built from TRBV7-2 and TRBJ2-5; D unclear. The CDR3 length is 14 residues. Trimming removed 1 base from V and 2 bases from J, with 8 bases in between. The V gene's germline CDR1 is SGHTA and CDR2 FQGNSA. CDR3 protein: CASSLGGPQETQYF. CDR3 nucleotides: TGTGCCAGCAGCTTAGGAGGCCCTCAAGAGACCCAGTACTTC.

This chain joins TRBV4-2 and TRBJ1-2; perhaps TRBD1 as D (5 bases). The CDR3 length is 17 residues. The ends were cut back, 0 bases at V and 2 bases at J, with 16 bases in the middle. Germline lookup yields CDR1 LGHNA and CDR2 YNFKEQ. The CDR3 region is CASSQDSSGGSNYGYTF. The CDR3 nucleotides read TGTGCCAGCAGCCAAGATTCCTCCGGGGGGTCAAACTATGGCTACACCTTC.

The chain employs TRBV28 and TRBJ2-3, with 8 positions matching TRBD2. The V gene end was trimmed by 3 bases and the J gene end by 6 bases; junction bases not matched to a gene: 5. This CDR3 has 14 residues. Germline loops: CDR1 MDHEN, CDR2 SYDVKM. CDR3 in amino acids: CASSLFSGDDTQYF. The CDR3 DNA is TGTGCCAGCAGTTTGTTTAGCGGGGATGATACGCAGTATTTT.

The chain employs TRBV11-3 and TRBJ1-2; D gene unclear. V was shortened by 0 bases and J by 8 bases, with 13 bases between the two germline ends. The CDR3 totals 14 residues. CDR1 SGHNT and CDR2 YENEEA come from the germline V gene. The CDR3 coding sequence is TGTGCCAGCAGCTTAGATGGCCATCACTTCGGCTACACCTTC. Translated, it gives CASSLDGHHFGYTF.

The V call is TRBV13, the J call TRBJ2-7; TRBD2 matches at 7 bases. The germline CDR1 and CDR2 sequences are PRHDT and FYEKMQ (reference sequence). The V gene end was trimmed by 4 bases and the J gene end by 4 bases; junction bases not matched to a gene: 10. The CDR3 runs to 15 residues. The CDR3 DNA follows: TGTGCCAGCAGCTCGAGCGGGACGCTCTCTTACGAGCAGTACTTC. Protein sequence: CASSSSGTLSYEQYF.

Of note for this clone: Other DNA variants within this sample encode the same CDR3. The chain carries TRBV28 and TRBJ2-7; D is perhaps TRBD1 (6 bases). The germline V gene encodes CDR1 MDHEN and CDR2 SYDVKM. The CDR3 extends over 13 amino acids. Between the trimmed V and J ends, which lost 6 bases and 2 bases, there was a span of 11 bases. The DNA of the CDR3 is TGTGCCAGCAGATCCGACAGGCCCTACGAGCAGTACTTC. Amino acids: CASRSDRPYEQYF.

The chain is built from TRBV4-2 and TRBJ2-1, with TRBD2 matching 8 bases. V lost 4 bases and J lost 2; bases outside the gene matches: 7. In germline, CDR1 is LGHNA, CDR2 YNFKEQ. The length of the CDR3 is 16 residues. As DNA, the CDR3 is TGTGCCAGCAGCCCTCGAGCGGGAGAGCCCTACAATGAGCAGTTCTTC. Its protein product is CASSPRAGEPYNEQFF.

V usage is TRBV5-1 and J usage is TRBJ2-4; D ambiguous. Germline V CDR1 and CDR2: SGHRS, YFSETQ. The germline V and J ends were trimmed by 5 bases and 0 bases, with 12 bases remaining between them. The CDR3 has 15 residues. The DNA of the CDR3 is TGCGCCAGCAGTTATGACACGCTAGCCAAAAACATTCAGTACTTC. Its translation is CASSYDTLAKNIQYF.

The chain joins TRBV4-1 to TRBJ2-7; D is undetermined. Germline CDR1 MGHRA, CDR2 YSYEKL. V lost 1 base, J lost 7 bases, and 11 bases lay in between. The CDR3 extends over 13 amino acids. The CDR3 sequence: CASSQVWVVEQYF. CDR3 coding DNA: TGCGCCAGCAGCCAAGTCTGGGTGGTGGAGCAGTACTTC.

The chain is built from TRBV19 and TRBJ1-2, with D uncertain. V dropped 3 bases and J dropped 5 bases, with 7 bases sitting between them. Per the germline V gene, CDR1 is LNHDA and CDR2 is SQIVND (reference sequence). This CDR3 spans 12 amino acids. CDR3 region: CASSIIGYGYTF. The CDR3 DNA reads as TGTGCCAGTAGTATTATAGGATATGGCTACACCTTC.

Comment on this clone: Other nucleotide sequences in the sample specify the same CDR3. The rearrangement joins TRBV2 to TRBJ2-7; 7 bases fit TRBD1. Germline CDR1 reads SNHLY; CDR2 reads FYNNEI. This CDR3 contains 14 residues. V lost 2 bases to trimming and J lost 1 base; unmatched junction nucleotides: 2. Here the CDR3 DNA reads TGTGCCAGCAGTGAACAGGGGGAATCCTACGAGCAGTACTTC. Translation gives CASSEQGESYEQYF. The whole variable domain, filled in from reference TRBV2 and TRBJ2-7, reads EPEVTQTPSHQVTQMGQEVILRCVPISNHLYFYWYRQILGQKVEFLVSFYNNEISEKSEIFDDQFSVERPDGSNFTLKIRSTKLEDSAMYFCASSEQGESYEQYFGPGTRLTVT.

The genes are TRBV2 and TRBJ1-1; tentative D call: TRBD1 (6 bases). The V gene lost 3 bases and the J gene lost 3 bases, with 14 bases spanning the gap. The CDR3 spans 15 residues. Germline CDR1 reads SNHLY; CDR2 reads FYNNEI. CDR3 nucleotides: TGTGCCAGCAGTGAGGGAACCAGGGGATACACTGAAGCTTTCTTT. It specifies CASSEGTRGYTEAFF.

The chain joins TRBV28 to TRBJ2-7; 9 nucleotides line up with TRBD1. The CDR3 is made up of 12 amino acids. V lost 8 bases and J lost 6; bases outside the gene matches: 5. Germline-derived CDR1 and CDR2 are MDHEN and SYDVKM. DNA of the CDR3: TGTGCCAGCGGGACAGGGAACCGCGAGCAGTACTTC. This codes for CASGTGNREQYF.

This clone has only a few counts. The chain links TRBV6-1 to TRBJ1-1, with D uncertain. The CDR3 is made up of 16 amino acids. Germline-derived CDR1 and CDR2 are MNHNS and SASEGT. V was cut by 1 base and J by 1 base, with 13 bases left in between. CDR3 nucleotide sequence: TGTGCCAGCAGTGAAGAGGTCGGAAGAACGAACACTGAAGCTTTCTTT. The encoded protein is CASSEEVGRTNTEAFF.

This chain links TRBV4-1 with TRBJ1-2; D unclear. The CDR3 has 15 amino acids. V was pared by 1 base and J by 1 base, with 10 bases between. Germline CDR1 is MGHRA and CDR2 is YSYEKL. CDR3 DNA sequence: TGCGCCAGCAGCCAAGTTTCAGTAAATAACTATGGCTACACCTTC. Translation: CASSQVSVNNYGYTF.

The rearrangement joins TRBV7-3 to TRBJ2-5; 12 bases agree with TRBD1. This CDR3 is 15 amino acids long. Losses at the gene ends were 3 bases for V and 5 bases for J; bases not matched to a gene: 4. Germline CDR1 is SGHTA and CDR2 is FQGTGA. This CDR3 is CASSLGTGGRETQYF. The CDR3 DNA follows: TGTGCCAGCAGCTTGGGGACAGGGGGCCGGGAGACCCAGTACTTC.

The V call is TRBV12-5, the J call TRBJ1-1, with D tentatively TRBD1 (5 bases). There are 13 residues in the CDR3. V lost 2 bases to trimming and J lost 1 base, with 5 bases between them. Germline CDR1 reads LGHNT; CDR2 reads FRNRAP. Here the CDR3 DNA reads TGTGCTAGTGGTTTGACAGGGAACACTGAAGCTTTCTTT. Residues: CASGLTGNTEAFF.

The chain combines TRBV18 with TRBJ1-1; D perhaps matches TRBD1 (6 bases). Trimming took 3 bases from V and 1 from J, leaving 9 bases between them. CDR3 length: 14 amino acids. Germline CDR1 is KGHSH and CDR2 is LQKENI. CDR3 sequence reads: CASSPDSQNTEAFF. CDR3 in DNA: TGTGCCAGCTCACCGGACAGCCAGAACACTGAAGCTTTCTTT.

This sequence joins TRBV18 and TRBJ2-1, with D uncertain. CDR3 size: 13 residues. The V gene's germline CDR1 is KGHSH and CDR2 LQKENI. V was pared by 2 bases and J by 7 bases, with 9 bases between. In DNA, the CDR3 is TGTGCCAGCTCACCAAAGCAGACGAATGAGCAGTTCTTC. It yields the protein CASSPKQTNEQFF.

The V gene is TRBV7-9, the J gene TRBJ2-2; no definite D call. The germline V gene encodes CDR1 SEHNR and CDR2 FQNEAQ (reference sequence). V dropped 9 bases and J dropped 7 bases, with 9 bases sitting between them. This CDR3 region has 11 residues. The CDR3 DNA reads as TGTGCCAGTACTCCCCGCGGGGAGCTGTTTTTT. Residues: CASTPRGELFF.

This rearrangement joins TRBV18 to TRBJ2-1, with a tentative D call TRBD2 (6 bases). V lost 3 bases and J lost 0, with 18 bases in between. Germline lookup yields CDR1 KGHSH and CDR2 LQKENI. The CDR3 runs 18 residues. The CDR3 spells CASSPARELASSYNEQFF. CDR3 sequence (DNA): TGTGCCAGCTCACCCGCCCGGGAACTAGCCAGCTCCTACAATGAGCAGTTCTTC.

As concerns this clone: The junction does not match germline at one end; this may be a read error. The chain carries TRBV6-4 and TRBJ1-2; 9 bases align to TRBD1. CDR1 and CDR2 (germline): MRHNA, SNTAGT. This CDR3 is 13 amino acids long. The CDR3 region has the DNA TGTGCCAGCAGACCACAGGGGGCCTATGGCTACACCTTT. This translates into CASRPQGAYGYTF.

The chain employs TRBV6-5 and TRBJ1-4; possible D gene TRBD1, 6 bases. The CDR3 has 14 amino acids. Trimming stripped 6 bases from V and 0 bases from J, with 8 bases between. Germline-derived CDR1 and CDR2 are MNHEY and SVGAGI. The CDR3 sequence: CASRTGPTNEKLFF. For the CDR3, the DNA is TGTGCCAGCAGAACAGGGCCAACTAATGAAAAACTGTTTTTT.

The V gene is TRBV7-7, the J gene TRBJ2-3; tentative D call: TRBD2 (5 bases). V was cut by 2 bases and J by 1 base, with 7 bases left in between. This CDR3 region has 14 residues. The germline gives CDR1 SSHAT, CDR2 FNYEAQ (reference sequence). The CDR3 nucleotides are TGTGCCAGCAGCTTAACCGGGGGCACAGATACGCAGTATTTT. Translation: CASSLTGGTDTQYF.